A single sample is the source of the 16 T cell receptor beta chains below, sequenced in a study of cytomegalovirus exposure and HLA in healthy donors. The PCR had 60 Vbeta and 13 Jbeta primers. The repertoire was sequenced with immunoSEQ multiplex PCR; TCRdb's copy has only in-frame clones and lacks some. This sample has 150,000 to 200,000 clones, with about 72% found just once. The material sequenced was PBMCs. All receptors come from a human donor in good health.

This clone was observed a single time. The chain uses TRBV7-3 and TRBJ2-7, with a possible D match to TRBD2 (6 bases). Deletions cut 6 bases from V and 9 bases from J, with 24 bases between. The germline V gene encodes CDR1 SGHTA and CDR2 FQGTGA. This CDR3 comprises 15 residues. CDR3 DNA: TGTGCCAGCAGGAATCCCCCGGGACTCCCGAAGGGGCAGTACTTC. Its translation: CASRNPPGLPKGQYF.

V and J are TRBV30 and TRBJ2-5, with TRBD2 as a possible D gene (6 bases). Germline loops: CDR1 GTSNPN, CDR2 SVGIG (reference sequence). The V end was cut by 4 bases, the J end by 5 bases, with 14 bases between. The CDR3 contains 13 residues. CDR3: CAWMAPGVETQYF. The CDR3 DNA is TGTGCCTGGATGGCTCCGGGGGTCGAGACCCAGTACTTC.

The chain has TRBV2 and TRBJ2-5, with 13 bases that match TRBD2. TRBJ2-7 explains the end of the DNA better; the J call may be wrong. Germline values: CDR1 SNHLY, CDR2 FYNNEI. This CDR3 is 14 amino acids long. The DNA for the CDR3 is TGTGCCACTAGACTAGCGGGGGGTTCCTACGAGCAGTACTTC. Translation gives CATRLAGGSYEQYF.

CDR3 bases: TGCGCCAGCAGCACTCAACCCCTCACCTACGAGCAGTACTTC. Its translation: CASSTQPLTYEQYF. The chain combines TRBV5-1 with TRBJ2-7, with unresolved D. The CDR3 extends over 14 amino acids. The germline CDR1 and CDR2 sequences are SGHRS and YFSETQ. Trimming took off 4 bases at V and 2 bases at J, with 13 bases between the two ends.

This sequence joins TRBV19 and TRBJ1-4; 8 nucleotides line up with TRBD1. CDR3 length: 15 residues. Unmatched junction bases numbered 10, after V lost 6 bases and J lost 7 bases. Looked up from germline, CDR1 is LNHDA and CDR2 is SQIVND (reference sequence). In DNA, the CDR3 is TGTGCCAGTAGAGACCCAGGGGGCTCCGTTGAAAAACTGTTTTTT. Encoded protein: CASRDPGGSVEKLFF.

The chain combines TRBV5-6 with TRBJ2-7, with 9 bases fitting TRBD1. J gave up 0 bases and V 4 bases, and 5 bases lay outside the gene matches. The CDR3 length is 15 residues. The V gene's germline CDR1 is SGHDT and CDR2 YYEEEE. CDR3 DNA: TGTGCCAGCAGCACTCCGGGACAGGGCTCCTACGAGCAGTACTTC. Translating it yields CASSTPGQGSYEQYF. The full variable domain, completed using reference TRBV5-6 and TRBJ2-7, is DAGVTQSPTHLIKTRGQQVTLRCSPKSGHDTVSWYQQALGQGPQFIFQYYEEEERQRGNFPDRFSGHQFPNYSSELNVNALLLGDSALYLCASSTPGQGSYEQYFGPGTRLTVT.

The chain uses TRBV27 and TRBJ2-3, with 9 bases aligning to TRBD2. The CDR3 has 13 residues. Germline V gives CDR1 MNHEY, CDR2 SMNVEV (reference sequence). Losses at the gene ends were 5 bases for V and 6 bases for J; bases not matched to a gene: 3. CDR3 sequence reads: CASSDSGGDTQYF. The CDR3 nucleotides read TGTGCCAGCAGTGATAGCGGGGGTGATACGCAGTATTTT.

The chain is built from TRBV15 and TRBJ2-7; TRBD2 matches 7 bases. Germline loops: CDR1 LNHNV, CDR2 YYDKDF (reference sequence). The CDR3 spans 18 residues. V gave up 0 bases and J gave up 2 bases; unmatched junction bases: 13. CDR3 in DNA: TGTGCCACCAGCAGAGATCGGGGGGAGGCCCAATATGCCTACGAGCAGTACTTC. Translating gives CATSRDRGEAQYAYEQYF.

The CDR3 protein is CASSRTNRGESAFF. DNA for the CDR3: TGTGCCAGCAGCCGAACGAACAGGGGCGAAAGTGCTTTCTTT. The chain recombines TRBV14 with TRBJ1-1; 7 nucleotides agree with TRBD1. Germline CDR1 is SGHDN and CDR2 is FVKESK. CDR3 length: 14 amino acids. The ends lost 4 bases at V and 11 bases at J; junction bases unmatched: 13.

This rearrangement joins TRBV6-1 to TRBJ2-5; a weak D match, TRBD2 (5 bases). From germline, CDR1 is MNHNS and CDR2 SASEGT. Trimming took 3 bases from V and 4 from J, leaving 12 bases between them. The CDR3 spans 14 residues. DNA for the CDR3: TGTGCCAGCAGTGAGTTTGAGGGTCGAGAGACCCAGTACTTC. It translates to CASSEFEGRETQYF.

V is TRBV7-2 and J is TRBJ1-2; D remains ambiguous. The length of the CDR3 is 12 residues. CDR1 and CDR2 (germline): SGHTA, FQGNSA. V was cut by 4 bases and J by 5 bases, with 8 bases left in between. The CDR3 region has the DNA TGTGCCAGCAGCTACTACCCGTATGGCTACACCTTC. This encodes CASSYYPYGYTF.

The chain joins TRBV4-2 to TRBJ1-2; a weak D match, TRBD1 (6 bases). Per germline, CDR1 LGHNA and CDR2 YNFKEQ. The germline V and J ends were trimmed by 1 base and 5 bases, with 17 bases remaining between them. The CDR3 spans 16 residues. DNA for the CDR3: TGTGCCAGCAGCCAAGCCGATGGACAGTCCGATTATGGCTACACCTTC. Translating it yields CASSQADGQSDYGYTF.

This chain connects TRBV11-1 to TRBJ2-1; 9 nucleotides match TRBD2. Trimming removed 5 bases from V and 15 bases from J; junction bases left unmatched: 8. The CDR3 is 12 amino acids. Germline V gene sequence: CDR1 SGHAT, CDR2 FQDESV (reference sequence). CDR3 sequence reads: CASSRTLAGPFF. CDR3 DNA sequence: TGTGCCAGCAGCCGCACTCTAGCGGGGCCGTTCTTC.

J is TRBJ2-5 and V is TRBV10-3, with 8 bases matching TRBD1. The J call is doubtful: the DNA matches TRBJ2-7 better. The CDR3 consists of 18 residues. Germline V CDR1 and CDR2: ENHRY, SYGVKD. The CDR3 nucleotides read TGTGCCATCAGTGCGGGAAATGGACAGGGTGGTAGGGCCTACGAGCAGTACTTC. Translating gives CAISAGNGQGGRAYEQYF.

This clone was counted between two and nine times. This chain links TRBV12-5 with TRBJ1-1, with D hard to call. V lost 0 bases and J lost 1, with 9 bases in between. CDR1 and CDR2 (germline): LGHNT, FRNRAP. This CDR3 comprises 15 residues. The CDR3 coding sequence is TGTGCTAGTGGTTTGGTACTGGGGAGGAACACTGAAGCTTTCTTT. It specifies CASGLVLGRNTEAFF.

DNA of the CDR3: TGTGCCAGCAGTGACGCATGGAGGTCTAATGAAAAACTGTTTTTT. Protein: CASSDAWRSNEKLFF. This chain links TRBV6-1 with TRBJ1-4; D is unresolved. There are 15 residues in the CDR3. The V and J ends lost 3 bases and 3 bases respectively, with 11 bases between them. Per the germline V gene, CDR1 is MNHNS and CDR2 is SASEGT.